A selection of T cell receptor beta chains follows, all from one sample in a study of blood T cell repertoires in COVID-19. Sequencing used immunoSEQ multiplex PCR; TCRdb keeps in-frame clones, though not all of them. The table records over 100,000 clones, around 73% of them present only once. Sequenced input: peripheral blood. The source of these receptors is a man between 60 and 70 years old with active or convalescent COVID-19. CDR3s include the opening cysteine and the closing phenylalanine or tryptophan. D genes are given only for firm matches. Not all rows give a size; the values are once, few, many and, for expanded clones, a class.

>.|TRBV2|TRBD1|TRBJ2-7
CATRQGISRSSYEQYF
TGTGCCACCCGACAGGGGATTAGCAGGAGCTCCTACGAGCAGTACTTC
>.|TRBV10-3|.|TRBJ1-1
CAISERGNTEAFF
TGTGCCATCAGTGAGCGGGGTAACACTGAAGCTTTCTTT
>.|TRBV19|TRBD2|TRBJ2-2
CATDTGGTGELFF
TGTGCCACCGACACGGGGGGCACCGGGGAGCTGTTTTTT
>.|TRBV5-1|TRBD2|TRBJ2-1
CASSLELATSYNEQFF
TGCGCCAGCAGCTTGGAACTAGCGACATCCTACAATGAGCAGTTCTTC
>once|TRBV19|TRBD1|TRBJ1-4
CASSRRDSPSTNEKLFF
TGTGCCAGTAGTCGCCGGGACAGCCCCTCAACTAATGAAAAACTGTTTTTT
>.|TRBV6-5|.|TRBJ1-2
CAISRQSANYGYTF
TGTGCCATCAGCAGACAGTCAGCTAACTATGGCTACACCTTC
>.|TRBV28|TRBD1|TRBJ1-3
CASRGTGTRNTIYF
TGTGCCAGCAGGGGGACAGGGACCAGAAACACCATATATTTT
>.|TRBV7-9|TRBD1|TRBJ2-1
CASSQGVEQFF
TGTGCCAGCAGCCAGGGGGTTGAGCAGTTCTTC
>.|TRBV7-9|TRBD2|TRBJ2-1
CASSLERLAPYNEQFF
TGTGCCAGCAGCTTAGAACGACTAGCGCCCTACAATGAGCAGTTCTTC
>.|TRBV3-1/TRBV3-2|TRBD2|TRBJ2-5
CASSQDRAGEETQYF
TGTGCCAGCAGCCAAGATCGAGCGGGAGAAGAGACCCAGTACTTC
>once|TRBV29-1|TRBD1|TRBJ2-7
CSVESDRDREHEQYF
TGCAGCGTTGAATCTGACCGGGACAGGGAACACGAGCAGTACTTC
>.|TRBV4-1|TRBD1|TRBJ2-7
CASSQRQGTYEQYF
TGCGCCAGCAGCCAGCGACAGGGAACCTACGAGCAGTACTTC
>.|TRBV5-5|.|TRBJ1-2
CASSRDNYGYTF
TGTGCCAGCAGCAGGGACAATTATGGCTACACCTTC
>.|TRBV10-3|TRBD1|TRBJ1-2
CAISDPLKPGQGSYGYTF
TGTGCCATCAGTGACCCTCTAAAACCGGGACAGGGTTCATATGGCTACACCTTC
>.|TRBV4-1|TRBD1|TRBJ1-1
CASSQAGGAGAEAFF
TGCGCCAGCAGCCAAGCAGGGGGAGCGGGGGCTGAAGCTTTCTTT
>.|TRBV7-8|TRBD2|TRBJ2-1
CASTREGLAGREWFF
TGTGCCAGCACCCGAGAAGGATTAGCGGGAAGGGAATGGTTCTTC
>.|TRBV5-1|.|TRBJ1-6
CASSLGRSGNSPLHF
TGCGCCAGCAGCTTGGGGCGCTCAGGGAATTCACCCCTCCACTTT
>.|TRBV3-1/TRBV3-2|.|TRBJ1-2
CASSQDQLGGVYGYTF
TGTGCCAGCAGCCAAGATCAATTGGGAGGGGTCTATGGCTACACCTTC
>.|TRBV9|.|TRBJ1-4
CASSVREGANEKLFF
TGTGCCAGCAGCGTCAGGGAGGGTGCTAATGAAAAACTGTTTTTT
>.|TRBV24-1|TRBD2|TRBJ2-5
CATSDPGLAGEETQYF
TGTGCCACCAGTGACCCCGGACTAGCGGGAGAAGAGACCCAGTACTTC
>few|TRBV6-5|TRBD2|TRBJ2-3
CASRLLAAVTDTQYF
TGTGCCAGCAGACTACTAGCGGCAGTCACAGATACGCAGTATTTT
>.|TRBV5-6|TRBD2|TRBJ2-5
CASSLGGTSVETQYF
TGTGCCAGCAGCTTGGGCGGGACTAGTGTAGAGACCCAGTACTTC
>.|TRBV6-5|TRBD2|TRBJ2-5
CASSSLAELQETQYF
TGTGCCAGCAGTTCGCTAGCGGAACTTCAAGAGACCCAGTACTTC
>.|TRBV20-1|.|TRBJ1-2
CSASQGFNYGYTF
TGCAGTGCTAGTCAGGGATTCAACTATGGCTACACCTTC
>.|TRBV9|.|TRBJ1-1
CASSANQGNTEAFF
TGTGCCAGCAGCGCGAACCAGGGGAACACTGAAGCTTTCTTT
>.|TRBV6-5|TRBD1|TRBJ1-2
CASSYSTGTGGLGYTF
TGTGCCAGCAGTTACTCCACCGGGACAGGGGGGTTGGGCTACACCTTC
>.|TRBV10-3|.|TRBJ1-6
CAISESSNSPLHF
TGTGCCATCAGTGAGTCCTCTAATTCACCCCTCCACTTT
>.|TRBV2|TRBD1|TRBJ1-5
CASSDRTGGSQPQHF
TGTGCCAGCAGTGATAGGACAGGGGGCAGTCAGCCCCAGCATTTT
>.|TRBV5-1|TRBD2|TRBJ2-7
CASGATSASSYEQYF
TGCGCCAGCGGCGCAACTAGCGCATCCTCCTACGAGCAGTACTTC
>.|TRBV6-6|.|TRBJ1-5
CASSWDTYGNQPQHF
TGTGCCAGCAGTTGGGACACCTATGGCAATCAGCCCCAGCATTTT
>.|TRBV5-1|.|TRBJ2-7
CASSLAGEQYF
TGCGCCAGCAGCTTGGCGGGCGAGCAGTACTTC
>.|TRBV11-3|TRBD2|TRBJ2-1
CASSLKREGNEQFF
TGTGCCAGCAGCTTGAAGCGGGAGGGGAATGAGCAGTTCTTC
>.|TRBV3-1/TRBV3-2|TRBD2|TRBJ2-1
CASSLLAGSYNEQFF
TGTGCCAGCAGCCTTTTAGCGGGATCCTACAATGAGCAGTTCTTC
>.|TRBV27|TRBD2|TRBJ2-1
CASSPPGLATILNEQFF
TGTGCCAGCAGTCCTCCGGGACTAGCGACGATATTAAATGAGCAGTTCTTC
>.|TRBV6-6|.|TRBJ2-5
CASFLSPSGTQYF
TGTGCCAGCTTCCTGAGCCCCTCGGGGACCCAGTACTTC
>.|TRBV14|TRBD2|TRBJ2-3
CASSQDRVGLALTDTQYF
TGTGCCAGCAGCCAAGATCGAGTGGGACTAGCCCTTACAGATACGCAGTATTTT
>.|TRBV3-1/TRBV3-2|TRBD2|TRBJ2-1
CASSRGGRTLHNEQFF
TGTGCCAGCAGCCGGGGCGGGAGAACTCTCCACAATGAGCAGTTCTTC
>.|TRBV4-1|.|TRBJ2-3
CASSLGADYRYTDTQYF
TGCGCCAGCAGCCTAGGAGCGGACTACCGATACACAGATACGCAGTATTTT
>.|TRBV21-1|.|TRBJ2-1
CASNHLTGTGGLGLGYNEQFF
TGTGCCAGCAACCATCTCACCGGGACAGGGGGTCTAGGCTTGGGCTACAATGAGCAGTTCTTC
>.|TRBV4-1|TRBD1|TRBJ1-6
CASSQEPGQNSPLHF
TGCGCCAGCAGCCAAGAACCGGGACAGAATTCACCCCTCCACTTT
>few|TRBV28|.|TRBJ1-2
CASSFRRGYGYTF
TGTGCCAGCAGTTTCCGAAGAGGCTATGGCTACACCTTC
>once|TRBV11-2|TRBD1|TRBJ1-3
CASRFLGGRGNTIYF
TGTGCCAGCCGATTCTTAGGGGGCCGAGGAAACACCATATATTTT
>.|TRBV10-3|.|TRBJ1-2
CAITAGDVSQGYTF
TGTGCCATCACGGCGGGGGATGTGTCTCAGGGCTACACCTTC
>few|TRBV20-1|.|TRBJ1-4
CSGDKNEKLFF
TGCAGTGGGGACAAAAATGAAAAACTGTTTTTT
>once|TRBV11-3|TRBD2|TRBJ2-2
CASSLRPAGAGVGELFF
TGTGCCAGCAGCTTAAGGCCAGCGGGAGCCGGGGTGGGGGAGCTGTTTTTT
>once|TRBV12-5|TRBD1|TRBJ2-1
CASGPRQGSYNEQFF
TGTGCTAGTGGGCCTAGACAGGGGTCCTACAATGAGCAGTTCTTC
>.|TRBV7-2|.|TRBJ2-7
CASSLIGSHYEQYF
TGTGCCAGCAGCTTAATAGGGAGTCACTACGAGCAGTACTTC
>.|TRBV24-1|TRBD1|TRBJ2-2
CATSDPDRGETGELFF
TGTGCCACCAGTGATCCCGACAGGGGTGAAACCGGGGAGCTGTTTTTT
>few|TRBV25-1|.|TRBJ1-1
CASTPGRPAEAFF
TGTGCCAGCACCCCAGGTCGTCCCGCTGAAGCTTTCTTT
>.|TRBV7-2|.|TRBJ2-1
CASSLSPAVPYNEQFF
TGTGCCAGCAGCTTAAGTCCGGCGGTACCCTACAATGAGCAGTTCTTC
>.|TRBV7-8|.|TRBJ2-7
CASSVLTGWEQYF
TGTGCCAGCAGCGTTCTGACAGGCTGGGAGCAGTACTTC
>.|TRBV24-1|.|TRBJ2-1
CATSDHRVYNEQFF
TGTGCCACCAGTGATCACAGGGTTTACAATGAGCAGTTCTTC
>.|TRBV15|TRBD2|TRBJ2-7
CATSREASGTYEQYF
TGTGCCACCAGCAGAGAGGCTAGCGGGACCTACGAGCAGTACTTC
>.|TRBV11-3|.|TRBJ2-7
CASSIRTGYEQYF
TGTGCCAGCAGCATCAGGACTGGCTACGAGCAGTACTTC
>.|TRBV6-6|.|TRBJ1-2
CASSPGVGVGGYTF
TGTGCCAGCAGCCCGGGGGTAGGGGTCGGTGGCTACACCTTC
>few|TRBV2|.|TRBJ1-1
CASSDAGFTEAFF
TGTGCCAGCAGTGATGCCGGGTTCACTGAAGCTTTCTTT
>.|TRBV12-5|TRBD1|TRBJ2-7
CASGFIGTGYEQYF
TGTGCTAGTGGTTTTATCGGGACAGGCTACGAGCAGTACTTC